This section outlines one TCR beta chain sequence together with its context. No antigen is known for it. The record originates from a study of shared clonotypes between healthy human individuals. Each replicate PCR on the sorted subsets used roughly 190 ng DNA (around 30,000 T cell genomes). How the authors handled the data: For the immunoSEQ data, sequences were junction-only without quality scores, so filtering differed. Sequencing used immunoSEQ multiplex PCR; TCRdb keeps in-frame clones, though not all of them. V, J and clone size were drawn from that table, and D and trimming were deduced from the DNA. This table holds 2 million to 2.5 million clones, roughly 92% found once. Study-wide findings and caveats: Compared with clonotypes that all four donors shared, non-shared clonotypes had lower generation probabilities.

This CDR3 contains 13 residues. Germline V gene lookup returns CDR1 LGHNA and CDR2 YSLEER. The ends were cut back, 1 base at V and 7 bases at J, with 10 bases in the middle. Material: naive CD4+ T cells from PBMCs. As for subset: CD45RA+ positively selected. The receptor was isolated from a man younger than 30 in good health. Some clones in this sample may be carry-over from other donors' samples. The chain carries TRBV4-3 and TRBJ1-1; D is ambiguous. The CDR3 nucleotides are TGCGCCAGCAGCCAAGGCGTGACGCGTGAAGCTTTCTTT. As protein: CASSQGVTREAFF.